Given below is one TCR beta chain in context. Its cognate antigen is unknown. This record comes from a study of T-cell memory formation after mild COVID-19. TCR alpha and TCR beta cDNA libraries carrying sample barcodes and UMIs came from 5'RACE with constant-segment primers. TCRdb fed the 5' RACE reads into MiXCR, producing one record per CDR3 protein. The sample includes 250,000 to 350,000 distinct CDR3 sequences, roughly a fifth seen only once; the top ten take under 25%. Study-wide results and limits: Clones that contracted from day 15 to 85 were balanced CD4/CD8, while later expanders leaned CD4+. Clones from the second wave (peaking day 37) had unconfirmed SARS-CoV-2 specificity. Memory sampled before infection contained some responding clones, suggesting cross-reactive memory joined.

Per the germline V gene, CDR1 is DFQATT and CDR2 is SNEGSKA (reference sequence). This CDR3 region has 15 residues. Trimming shortened V by 2 bases and J by 1 base, and 12 bases separated the two germline ends. The chain uses TRBV20-1 and TRBJ1-5; D is possibly TRBD1 (6 bases). The clonotype was recovered from a man younger than 35 who had mild COVID-19 (a few samples of this study predate the infection). Cell type and time point are not known. The sequencing sample was made of PBMCs or a T cell subset sorted from them (not recorded which). Written as DNA, the CDR3 is TGCAGTGCTAGACCCGGACAGAGGAGCAATCAGCCCCAGCATTTT. Translating it yields CSARPGQRSNQPQHF.